These T cell receptor beta chains were read from a single sample in a study of response to subunit inactivated influenza vaccine. TCRdb redid the calling of the RT-PCR reads with MiXCR, one entry per CDR3 protein. In the table there are about 780,000 distinct CDR3 sequences, 15% to 20% of which are singletons. Specimen: PBMCs from blood, collected roughly 5 days after vaccination. The receptors stem from a man in his forties or fifties who received an inactivated influenza vaccine. Both conserved end residues are part of each CDR3. The D gene is left open where the match is weak. Some rows have no size entry. The others give once, few or many, or a class for an expanded clone.

V gene: TRBV30; D gene: -; clone size: -; J gene: TRBJ1-2; CDR3 DNA: TGTGCCTGGAGTGGGGGGCCCGGGGGCTACACCTTC; CDR3 protein: CAWSGGPGGYTF
V gene: TRBV20-1; D gene: TRBD2; clone size: few; J gene: TRBJ2-7; CDR3 DNA: TGCAGTGCTACCCGCGGGGGAGCCTCCTACGAGCAGTACTTC; CDR3 protein: CSATRGGASYEQYF
V gene: TRBV20-1; D gene: -; clone size: -; J gene: TRBJ2-1; CDR3 DNA: TGCAGTGCTTGGATCTACAATGAGCAGTTCTTC; CDR3 protein: CSAWIYNEQFF
V gene: TRBV5-1; D gene: -; clone size: -; J gene: TRBJ1-6; CDR3 DNA: TGCGCCAGCCGGGGCAGTGTTAATTCACCCCTCCACTTT; CDR3 protein: CASRGSVNSPLHF
V gene: TRBV15; D gene: -; clone size: once; J gene: TRBJ1-6; CDR3 DNA: TGTGCCACCAGCCGGCAAGGCTCCTATAATTCACCCCTCCACTTT; CDR3 protein: CATSRQGSYNSPLHF
V gene: TRBV20-1; D gene: -; clone size: many; J gene: TRBJ1-1; CDR3 DNA: TGCAGTGCTAGTCTGGGGGGACGCAACACTGAAGCTTTCTTT; CDR3 protein: CSASLGGRNTEAFF
V gene: TRBV20-1; D gene: -; clone size: many; J gene: TRBJ2-1; CDR3 DNA: TGCAGTGCCCGCCGCCCCTTAGGGGGGAATAGTAATGAGCAGTTCTTC; CDR3 protein: CSARRPLGGNSNEQFF
V gene: TRBV5-1; D gene: -; clone size: -; J gene: TRBJ2-5; CDR3 DNA: TGCGCCAGCAGCTTTAGGACTGGACTTCAAGAGACCCAGTACTTC; CDR3 protein: CASSFRTGLQETQYF
V gene: TRBV25-1; D gene: TRBD2; clone size: few; J gene: TRBJ2-2; CDR3 DNA: TGTGCCAGCAGTGATTCGCTAGCGGGGAACACCGGGGAGCTGTTTTTT; CDR3 protein: CASSDSLAGNTGELFF
V gene: TRBV20-1; D gene: TRBD1; clone size: many; J gene: TRBJ1-6; CDR3 DNA: TGCAGTGCGTCCGGGACAGGGCTTTCACCCCTCCACTTT; CDR3 protein: CSASGTGLSPLHF
V gene: TRBV4-2; D gene: -; clone size: -; J gene: TRBJ1-5; CDR3 DNA: TGTGCCAGCAGCCAAGATCCGCAGAATGATCAGCCCCAGCATTTT; CDR3 protein: CASSQDPQNDQPQHF
V gene: TRBV7-2; D gene: -; clone size: -; J gene: TRBJ2-3; CDR3 DNA: TGTGCCAGCAGCCCACGCCAAGATACGCAGTATTTT; CDR3 protein: CASSPRQDTQYF
V gene: TRBV6-6; D gene: -; clone size: many; J gene: TRBJ2-1; CDR3 DNA: TGTGCCAGCAGTTACCGGACCCACGTGGGGTTCTTC; CDR3 protein: CASSYRTHVGFF
V gene: TRBV7-6; D gene: -; clone size: -; J gene: TRBJ2-1; CDR3 DNA: TGTGCCAGCAGCGCGGCCCAGGGGTATGAGCAGTTCTTC; CDR3 protein: CASSAAQGYEQFF
V gene: TRBV6-1; D gene: TRBD2; clone size: many; J gene: TRBJ2-1; CDR3 DNA: TGTGCCAGCAGCCGACTAGCGACCACCTACAATGAGCAGTTCTTC; CDR3 protein: CASSRLATTYNEQFF
V gene: TRBV6-1; D gene: TRBD2; clone size: -; J gene: TRBJ2-7; CDR3 DNA: TGTGCCAGCAAAGGGCTAGCGGGGGGCCTGTACGAGCAGTACTTC; CDR3 protein: CASKGLAGGLYEQYF
V gene: TRBV20-1; D gene: -; clone size: few; J gene: TRBJ1-3; CDR3 DNA: TGCAGTGCTATATCTGGGACTGGAAACACCATATATTTT; CDR3 protein: CSAISGTGNTIYF
V gene: TRBV7-2; D gene: -; clone size: few; J gene: TRBJ2-5; CDR3 DNA: TGTGCCAGCAGCCAGGGTGGGGGGCAGTACTTC; CDR3 protein: CASSQGGGQYF
V gene: TRBV24-1; D gene: -; clone size: few; J gene: TRBJ2-3; CDR3 DNA: TGTGCCACCAGTGACCGGTGGGGGAGAGGGCTGAACACAGATACGCAGTATTTT; CDR3 protein: CATSDRWGRGLNTDTQYF
V gene: TRBV11-2; D gene: TRBD1; clone size: few; J gene: TRBJ2-6; CDR3 DNA: TGTGCCAGCAGCGTAGACAGGGGCGATTACTCTGGGGCCAACGTCCTGACTTTC; CDR3 protein: CASSVDRGDYSGANVLTF
V gene: TRBV5-1; D gene: -; clone size: -; J gene: TRBJ2-1; CDR3 DNA: TGCGCCAGCAGCTTTCCCGTTGGTAGCTCCTACAATGAGCAGTTCTTC; CDR3 protein: CASSFPVGSSYNEQFF
V gene: TRBV15; D gene: -; clone size: few; J gene: TRBJ2-5; CDR3 DNA: TGTGCCACCAGCCAGAGCCGGGAGACCCAGTACTTC; CDR3 protein: CATSQSRETQYF
V gene: TRBV7-9; D gene: -; clone size: few; J gene: TRBJ2-3; CDR3 DNA: TGTGCCAGCAGCTACGGCGGGGTGGCGCAGTATTTT; CDR3 protein: CASSYGGVAQYF
V gene: TRBV7-9; D gene: TRBD1; clone size: -; J gene: TRBJ1-2; CDR3 DNA: TGTGCCAGCAGCCGGGACAGTTCCTGGGGCTACACCTTC; CDR3 protein: CASSRDSSWGYTF
V gene: TRBV28; D gene: -; clone size: -; J gene: TRBJ1-1; CDR3 DNA: TGTGCCAGCAATAAACAGATGAACACTGAAGCTTTCTTT; CDR3 protein: CASNKQMNTEAFF
V gene: TRBV12-3/TRBV12-4; D gene: -; clone size: -; J gene: TRBJ1-3; CDR3 DNA: TGTGCCAGCAGACCGCCGGGAGTTGGAAACACCATATATTTT; CDR3 protein: CASRPPGVGNTIYF
V gene: TRBV20-1; D gene: TRBD1; clone size: -; J gene: TRBJ1-6; CDR3 DNA: TGCAGTGCTAGAGGCAACAGGGGGTCCTATAATTCACCCCTCCACTTT; CDR3 protein: CSARGNRGSYNSPLHF
V gene: TRBV20-1; D gene: -; clone size: many; J gene: TRBJ1-2; CDR3 DNA: TGCAGTGTCCCGGACACCAGAAACTATGGCTACACCTTC; CDR3 protein: CSVPDTRNYGYTF
V gene: TRBV6-2/TRBV6-3; D gene: TRBD2; clone size: few; J gene: TRBJ2-7; CDR3 DNA: TGTGCCAGCAGTGACAGACTAGCGGGAGGTTACCACGAGCAGTACTTC; CDR3 protein: CASSDRLAGGYHEQYF
V gene: TRBV4-3; D gene: TRBD1; clone size: many; J gene: TRBJ2-7; CDR3 DNA: TGCGCCAGCAGCATAGGACAGGGGGCCTACGAGCAGTACTTC; CDR3 protein: CASSIGQGAYEQYF
V gene: TRBV20-1; D gene: -; clone size: few; J gene: TRBJ1-1; CDR3 DNA: TGCAGTGCTAGAGATCGGATGGTGATCACTGAAGCTTTCTTT; CDR3 protein: CSARDRMVITEAFF
V gene: TRBV10-3; D gene: TRBD2; clone size: -; J gene: TRBJ2-7; CDR3 DNA: TGTGCCATCGCGGCAGCGGGGATCTCCTACGAGCAGTACTTC; CDR3 protein: CAIAAAGISYEQYF
V gene: TRBV6-5; D gene: -; clone size: -; J gene: TRBJ1-6; CDR3 DNA: TGTGCCAGCAGTTACTCGACGGGGGGCAATTCACCCCTCCACTTT; CDR3 protein: CASSYSTGGNSPLHF
V gene: TRBV12-3/TRBV12-4; D gene: -; clone size: many; J gene: TRBJ2-1; CDR3 DNA: TGTGCCAGCAGTTTATCTCGGATCTACAATGAGCAGTTCTTC; CDR3 protein: CASSLSRIYNEQFF
V gene: TRBV25-1; D gene: -; clone size: few; J gene: TRBJ2-2; CDR3 DNA: TGTGCCACCCGCCAGGGCAGGAACACCGGGGAGCTGTTTTTT; CDR3 protein: CATRQGRNTGELFF
V gene: TRBV4-2; D gene: -; clone size: -; J gene: TRBJ1-2; CDR3 DNA: TGTGCCAGCAGCCAAGATCGGGGTGATCGAGGCTACACCTTC; CDR3 protein: CASSQDRGDRGYTF